This TCR beta chain was profiled in a study of OX40 agonist ivuxolimab in advanced cancers. Points from the study as a whole: At doses 0.1 to 3.0 mg/kg, CD4+ and CD8+ clones expanded.

The protocol was immunoSEQ multiplex PCR, while the TCRdb copy is restricted to in-frame clones and leaves out a portion. The sample gives 40,000 to 50,000 clones, roughly nine tenths of which show up once; approximately 5% is in the top ten. In regard to this clone: Its antigen remains unidentified.

This TCR was sampled from an adult with an advanced solid tumor such as melanoma, head and neck, liver or kidney cancer. Sequenced material: CD4+ or CD8+ T cells sorted from blood, taken in a trial of the OX40 agonist ivuxolimab.

The CDR3 nucleotides read TGTGCCTGGATCGTCGACACTGAAGCTTTCTTT. Translated: CAWIVDTEAFF. The chain is built from TRBV30 and TRBJ1-1; no clear D gene. The length of the CDR3 is 11 residues. V lost 4 bases and J 3 bases, leaving 6 bases between the germline ends. In germline, CDR1 is GTSNPN, CDR2 SVGIG (reference sequence).